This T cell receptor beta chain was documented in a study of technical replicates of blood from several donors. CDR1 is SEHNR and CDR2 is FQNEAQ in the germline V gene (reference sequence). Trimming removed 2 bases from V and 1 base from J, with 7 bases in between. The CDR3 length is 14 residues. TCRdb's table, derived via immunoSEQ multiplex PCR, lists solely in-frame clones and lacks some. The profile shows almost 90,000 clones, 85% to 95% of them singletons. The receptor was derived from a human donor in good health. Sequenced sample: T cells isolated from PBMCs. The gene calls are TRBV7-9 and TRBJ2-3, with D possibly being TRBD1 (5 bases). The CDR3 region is CASSLTGGTDTQYF. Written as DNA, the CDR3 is TGTGCCAGCAGCTTAACAGGAGGCACAGATACGCAGTATTTT. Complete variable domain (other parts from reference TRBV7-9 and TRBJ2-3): DTGVSQNPRHKITKRGQNVTFRCDPISEHNRLYWYRQTLGQGPEFLTYFQNEAQLEKSRLLSDRFSAERPKGSFSTLEIQRTEQGDSAMYLCASSLTGGTDTQYFGPGTRLTVL.